A single sample gave rise to the 22 T cell receptor beta chains below, sequenced in a study of T cell clusters in autoimmune cytopenias. TRB was amplified from roughly 0.25 ug of peripheral blood genomic DNA per sample. One tube held mixed TRB-A and TRB-B primer pools for touch-down PCR. TCRdb derives one entry per CDR3 protein from the multiplex PCR reads, leaving out DNA. This repertoire includes about 3,200 distinct CDR3 sequences. The sample was peripheral blood. The receptors here all came from a human donor with an autoimmune cytopenia or autoimmune hepatitis (not recorded which).

The chain couples TRBV6-2 or TRBV6-3 to TRBJ1-2; there is no DNA to check the TCRdb D call of TRBD1. This CDR3 contains 12 residues. The germline V gene encodes CDR1 MNHEY and CDR2 SVGEGT. The CDR3 sequence: CASRDTSYGYTF.

This clonotype is called medium-sized based on its frequency. The chain uses TRBV11-3 and TRBJ2-1; TCRdb picks TRBD2, but there is no DNA to check that call. CDR1 and CDR2 from the germline V gene are SGHNT and YENEEA. The CDR3 runs to 14 residues. CDR3 amino acids: CASSPGLAGGVEFF.

The genes are TRBV5-1 and TRBJ2-5; with no DNA, the TCRdb D assignment of TRBD2 cannot be verified. CDR1 and CDR2 from the germline V gene are SGHRS and YFSETQ. The CDR3 sequence is 14 residues long. The CDR3 is CASSSLQGGETQYF.

The chain employs TRBV6-4 and TRBJ2-1; TCRdb names TRBD2, which stays unverified in the absence of DNA. This CDR3 comprises 15 residues. Germline V gives CDR1 MRHNA, CDR2 SNTAGT. The CDR3 loop reads CASSVQAEVHNEQFF.

This clonotype is labeled medium-sized based on frequency. The V gene is TRBV12-3 or TRBV12-4, the J gene TRBJ1-5. This CDR3 spans 14 amino acids. This chain's CDR3 is CASSLGGYDQPQHF.

This clonotype ranks as medium-sized in terms of frequency. The chain employs TRBV12-3 or TRBV12-4 and TRBJ2-7. The CDR3 covers 13 residues. CDR3 protein: CASSRGTGSEQYF.

The V and J genes are TRBV6-1 and TRBJ2-5; no DNA is available, so the TRBD1 call from TCRdb remains unchecked. This CDR3 spans 13 amino acids. The germline V gene has CDR1 MNHNS and CDR2 SASEGT. CDR3: CASSEGAEGAQYF.

This clonotype registers medium-sized by frequency. The chain recombines TRBV11-3 with TRBJ1-4. The CDR3 spans 16 residues. Germline V gene lookup returns CDR1 SGHNT and CDR2 YENEEA. CDR3 protein: CASSKRTPRGDEKLFF.

This clonotype counts as medium-sized by frequency. The chain carries TRBV27 and TRBJ1-2. This CDR3 has 11 amino acids. Germline loops: CDR1 MNHEY, CDR2 SMNVEV (reference sequence). The CDR3 sequence: CASGLRDGYTF.

The CDR3 loop reads CASSMRRTYTEAFF. This rearrangement joins TRBV19 to TRBJ1-1. CDR1 LNHDA and CDR2 SQIVND come from the germline V gene (reference sequence). This CDR3 comprises 14 residues.

J is TRBJ1-1 and V is TRBV27. From germline, CDR1 is MNHEY and CDR2 SMNVEV (reference sequence). This CDR3 has 15 amino acids. CDR3 amino acids: CASSLNVALNTEAFF.

The rearrangement uses TRBV30 and TRBJ2-1. Germline assignment: CDR1 GTSNPN and CDR2 SVGIG (reference sequence). CDR3 length: 12 amino acids. CDR3 amino acids: CAWRRPRGEQFF.

V usage is TRBV6-1 and J usage is TRBJ1-6; TCRdb calls TRBD1, which cannot be checked without DNA. Per the germline V gene, CDR1 is MNHNS and CDR2 is SASEGT. CDR3 length: 16 amino acids. CDR3 residues: CASSSRGTVANSPLHF.

This clonotype ranks as medium-sized in terms of frequency. The chain employs TRBV6-2 or TRBV6-3 and TRBJ1-2; there is no DNA to check the TCRdb D call of TRBD1. CDR1 is MNHEY and CDR2 is SVGEGT in the germline V gene. The CDR3 extends over 13 amino acids. CDR3 loop: CASSQGPTTGYTF.

This clonotype is called medium-sized based on its frequency. The chain joins TRBV19 to TRBJ1-2; TCRdb selects TRBD1, and the lack of DNA leaves this call unchecked. Germline V gene sequence: CDR1 LNHDA, CDR2 SQIVND (reference sequence). This CDR3 is built from 15 residues. This CDR3 reads CASSRQALNSYGYTF.

The V call is TRBV30, the J call TRBJ2-1; lacking DNA, the TRBD2 call made by TCRdb goes unchecked. Germline CDR1 GTSNPN, CDR2 SVGIG (reference sequence). The CDR3 sequence is 11 residues long. CDR3 amino acids: CAWSGELEQFF.

This clonotype shows up as medium-sized by frequency. The chain carries TRBV27 and TRBJ2-3; TCRdb names TRBD2, which stays unverified in the absence of DNA. The CDR3 spans 14 residues. Germline CDR1 and CDR2: MNHEY and SMNVEV (reference sequence). CDR3: CASSSSGGTDTQYF.

This clonotype shows up as medium-sized (0.01 to 0.1%) by frequency. The chain carries TRBV12-3 or TRBV12-4 and TRBJ2-7. The CDR3 runs 11 residues. This chain's CDR3 is CASSNTYEQYF.

This chain links TRBV12-3 or TRBV12-4 with TRBJ1-2; TCRdb proposes TRBD1, but this gene call is untestable without DNA. The CDR3 loop spans 14 amino acids. The CDR3 region is CASSLQDSGYGYTF.

This clonotype ranks as medium-sized (0.01 to 0.1%) in terms of frequency. The chain carries TRBV11-3 and TRBJ1-1. Germline CDR1 SGHNT, CDR2 YENEEA. CDR3 size: 14 residues. The chain's CDR3 is CASSSYGMNTEAFF.

The chain uses TRBV12-3 or TRBV12-4 and TRBJ1-6; TCRdb's assignment of TRBD1 cannot be checked, as there is no DNA. This CDR3 spans 19 amino acids. This chain's CDR3 is CASSGAGTAQSSYNSPLHF.

The chain joins TRBV6-1 to TRBJ1-6; the D call of TRBD1 rests on TCRdb alone, since no DNA is present to check it. CDR3 length: 15 amino acids. Germline lookup yields CDR1 MNHNS and CDR2 SASEGT. CDR3 region: CASSAREFGNSPLHF.